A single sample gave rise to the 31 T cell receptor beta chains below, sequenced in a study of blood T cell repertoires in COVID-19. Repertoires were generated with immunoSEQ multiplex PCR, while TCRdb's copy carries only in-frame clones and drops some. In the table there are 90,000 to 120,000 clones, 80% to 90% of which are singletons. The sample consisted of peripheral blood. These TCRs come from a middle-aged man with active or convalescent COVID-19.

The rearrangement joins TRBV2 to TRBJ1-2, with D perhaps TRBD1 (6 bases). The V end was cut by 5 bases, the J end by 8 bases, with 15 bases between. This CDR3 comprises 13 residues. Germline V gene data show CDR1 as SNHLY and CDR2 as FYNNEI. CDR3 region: CASSLTGVGGYTF. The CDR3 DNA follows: TGTGCCAGCAGTCTGACAGGAGTGGGGGGCTACACCTTC.

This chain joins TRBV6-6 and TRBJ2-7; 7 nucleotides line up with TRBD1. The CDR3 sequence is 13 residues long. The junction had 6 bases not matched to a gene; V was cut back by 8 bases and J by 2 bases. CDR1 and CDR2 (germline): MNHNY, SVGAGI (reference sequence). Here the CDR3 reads CASGRDRAYEQYF. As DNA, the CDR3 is TGTGCCAGCGGACGGGACAGAGCCTACGAGCAGTACTTC.

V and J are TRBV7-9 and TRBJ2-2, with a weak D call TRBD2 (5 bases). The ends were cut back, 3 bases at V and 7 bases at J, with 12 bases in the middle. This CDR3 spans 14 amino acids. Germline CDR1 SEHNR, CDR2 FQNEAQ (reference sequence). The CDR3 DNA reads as TGTGCCAGCAGCTTCAACCGGGAAATCGGGGAGCTGTTTTTT. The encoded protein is CASSFNREIGELFF.

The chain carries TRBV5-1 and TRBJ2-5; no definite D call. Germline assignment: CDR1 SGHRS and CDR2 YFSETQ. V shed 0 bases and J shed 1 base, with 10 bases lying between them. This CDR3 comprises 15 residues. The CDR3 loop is CASSLGAASQETQYF. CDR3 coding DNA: TGCGCCAGCAGCTTGGGGGCCGCCTCCCAAGAGACCCAGTACTTC.

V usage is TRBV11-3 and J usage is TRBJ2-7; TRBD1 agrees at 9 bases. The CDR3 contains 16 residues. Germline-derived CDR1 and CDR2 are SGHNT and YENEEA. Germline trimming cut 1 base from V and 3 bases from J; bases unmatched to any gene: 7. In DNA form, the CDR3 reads TGTGCCAGCAGCTTAGCCCGGGACAGGGCAAACTACGAGCAGTACTTC. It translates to CASSLARDRANYEQYF.

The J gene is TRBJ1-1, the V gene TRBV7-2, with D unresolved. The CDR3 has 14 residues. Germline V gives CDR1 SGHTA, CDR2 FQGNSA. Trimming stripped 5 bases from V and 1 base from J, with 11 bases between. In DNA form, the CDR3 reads TGTGCCAGCAGCCCCCCGCCCGGGAACACTGAAGCTTTCTTT. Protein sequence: CASSPPPGNTEAFF.

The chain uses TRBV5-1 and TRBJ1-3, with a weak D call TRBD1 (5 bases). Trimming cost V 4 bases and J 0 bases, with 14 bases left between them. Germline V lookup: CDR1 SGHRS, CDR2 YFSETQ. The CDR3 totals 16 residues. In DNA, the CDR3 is TGCGCCAGCAGCGCGGACGGGGGATACTCTGGAAACACCATATATTTT. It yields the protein CASSADGGYSGNTIYF.

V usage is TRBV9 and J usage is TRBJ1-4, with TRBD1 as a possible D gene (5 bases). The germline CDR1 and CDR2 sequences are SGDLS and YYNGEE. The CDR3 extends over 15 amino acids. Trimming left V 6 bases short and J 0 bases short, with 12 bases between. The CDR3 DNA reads TGTGCCAGCACCACAGGATTAGCAACTAATGAAAAACTGTTTTTT. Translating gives CASTTGLATNEKLFF.

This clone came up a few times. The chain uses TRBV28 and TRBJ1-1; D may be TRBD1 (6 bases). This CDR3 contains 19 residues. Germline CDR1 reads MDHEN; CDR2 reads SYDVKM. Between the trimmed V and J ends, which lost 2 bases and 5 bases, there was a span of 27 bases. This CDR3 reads CASSLIPDRREFGRTEAFF. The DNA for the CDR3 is TGTGCCAGCAGTTTAATTCCTGACAGGAGGGAGTTCGGGAGGACTGAAGCTTTCTTT.

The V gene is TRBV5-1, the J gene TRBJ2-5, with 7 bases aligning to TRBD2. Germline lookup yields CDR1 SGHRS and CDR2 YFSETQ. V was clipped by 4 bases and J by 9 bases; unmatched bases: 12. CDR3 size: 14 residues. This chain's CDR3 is CASSPAPDREAQYF. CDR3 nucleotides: TGCGCCAGCAGCCCCGCCCCAGACCGGGAGGCCCAGTACTTC.

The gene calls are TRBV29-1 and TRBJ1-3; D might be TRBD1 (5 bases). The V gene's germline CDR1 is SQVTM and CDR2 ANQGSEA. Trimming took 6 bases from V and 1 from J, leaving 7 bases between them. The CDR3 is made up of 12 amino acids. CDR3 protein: CSVRVSGNTIYF. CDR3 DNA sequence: TGCAGCGTCAGGGTTTCTGGAAACACCATATATTTT.

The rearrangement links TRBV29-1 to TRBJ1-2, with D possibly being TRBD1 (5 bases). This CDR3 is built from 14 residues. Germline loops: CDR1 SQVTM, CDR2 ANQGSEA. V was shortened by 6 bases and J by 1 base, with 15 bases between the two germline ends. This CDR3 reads CSVSLTAVNYGYTF. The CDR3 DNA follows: TGCAGCGTCTCTTTGACAGCAGTTAACTATGGCTACACCTTC.

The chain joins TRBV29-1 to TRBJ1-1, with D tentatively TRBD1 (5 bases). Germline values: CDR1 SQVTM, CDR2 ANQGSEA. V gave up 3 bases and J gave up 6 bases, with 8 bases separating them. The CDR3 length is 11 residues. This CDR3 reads CSVEWGAEAFF. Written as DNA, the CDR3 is TGCAGCGTTGAGTGGGGGGCTGAAGCTTTCTTT.

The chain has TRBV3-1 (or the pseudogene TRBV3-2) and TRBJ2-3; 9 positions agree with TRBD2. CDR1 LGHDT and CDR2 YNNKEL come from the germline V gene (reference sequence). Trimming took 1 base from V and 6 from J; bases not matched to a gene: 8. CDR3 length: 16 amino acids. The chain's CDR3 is CASSQAPLAGRDTQYF. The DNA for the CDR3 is TGTGCCAGCAGCCAAGCTCCCCTAGCGGGACGGGATACGCAGTATTTT.

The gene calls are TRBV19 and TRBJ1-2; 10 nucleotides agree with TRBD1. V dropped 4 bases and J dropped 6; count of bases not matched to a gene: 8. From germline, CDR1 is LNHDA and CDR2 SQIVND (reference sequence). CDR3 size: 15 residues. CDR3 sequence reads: CASSTWDRGVNGYTF. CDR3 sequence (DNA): TGTGCCAGTAGTACCTGGGACAGGGGAGTGAATGGCTACACCTTC.

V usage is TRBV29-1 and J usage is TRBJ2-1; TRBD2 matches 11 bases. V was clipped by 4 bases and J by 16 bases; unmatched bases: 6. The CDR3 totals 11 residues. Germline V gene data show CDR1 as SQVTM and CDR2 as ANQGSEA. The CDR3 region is CSVVTSGTNFF. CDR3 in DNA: TGCAGCGTTGTGACTAGCGGGACAAACTTCTTC.

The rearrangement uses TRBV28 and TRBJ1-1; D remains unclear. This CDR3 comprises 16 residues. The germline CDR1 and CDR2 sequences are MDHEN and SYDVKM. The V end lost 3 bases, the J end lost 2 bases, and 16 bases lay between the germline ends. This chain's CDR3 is CASSFPPGNINTEAFF. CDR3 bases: TGTGCCAGCAGTTTTCCGCCGGGAAATATAAACACTGAAGCTTTCTTT.

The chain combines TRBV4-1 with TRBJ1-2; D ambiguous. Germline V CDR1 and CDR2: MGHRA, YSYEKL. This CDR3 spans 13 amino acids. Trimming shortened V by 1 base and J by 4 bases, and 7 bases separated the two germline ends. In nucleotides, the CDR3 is TGCGCCAGCAGCCAAGTTGGACTCTATGGCTACACCTTC. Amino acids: CASSQVGLYGYTF.

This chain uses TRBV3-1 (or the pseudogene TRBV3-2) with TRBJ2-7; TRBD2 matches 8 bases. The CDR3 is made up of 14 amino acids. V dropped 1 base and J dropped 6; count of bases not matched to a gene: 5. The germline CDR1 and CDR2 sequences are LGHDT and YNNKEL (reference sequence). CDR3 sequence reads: CASSQVAGGSEQYF. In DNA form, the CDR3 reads TGTGCCAGCAGCCAAGTGGCGGGAGGCTCCGAGCAGTACTTC.

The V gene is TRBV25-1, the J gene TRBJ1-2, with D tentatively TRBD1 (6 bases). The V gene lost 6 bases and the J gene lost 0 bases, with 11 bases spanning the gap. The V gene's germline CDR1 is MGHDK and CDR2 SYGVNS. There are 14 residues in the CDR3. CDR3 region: CASRKQGSNYGYTF. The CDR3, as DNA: TGTGCCAGCAGGAAACAGGGCTCTAACTATGGCTACACCTTC.

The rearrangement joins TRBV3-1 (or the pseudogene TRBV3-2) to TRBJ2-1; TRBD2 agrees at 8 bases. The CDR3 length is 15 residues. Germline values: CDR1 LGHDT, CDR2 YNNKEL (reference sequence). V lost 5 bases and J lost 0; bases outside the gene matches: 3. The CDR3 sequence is CASSSGTSSYNEQFF. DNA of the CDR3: TGTGCCAGCAGCTCCGGGACTAGCTCCTACAATGAGCAGTTCTTC.

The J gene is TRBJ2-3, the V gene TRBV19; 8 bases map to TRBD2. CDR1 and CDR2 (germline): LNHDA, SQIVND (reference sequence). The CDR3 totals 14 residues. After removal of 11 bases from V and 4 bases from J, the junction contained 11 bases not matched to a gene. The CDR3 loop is CASGREAEADTQYF. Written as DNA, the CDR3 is TGTGCCTCGGGGCGGGAGGCCGAGGCAGATACGCAGTATTTT.

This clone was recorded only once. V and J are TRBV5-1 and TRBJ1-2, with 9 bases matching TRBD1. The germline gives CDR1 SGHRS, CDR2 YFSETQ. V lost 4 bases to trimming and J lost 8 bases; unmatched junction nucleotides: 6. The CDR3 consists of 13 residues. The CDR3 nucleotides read TGCGCCAGCAGCCTGGGACAGGGTCAGGGCTACACCTTC. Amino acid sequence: CASSLGQGQGYTF.

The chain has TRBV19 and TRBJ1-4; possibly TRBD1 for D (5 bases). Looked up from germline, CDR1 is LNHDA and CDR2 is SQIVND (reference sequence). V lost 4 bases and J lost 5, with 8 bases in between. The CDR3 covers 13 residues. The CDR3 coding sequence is TGTGCCAGTAGTAACAGGCGGAATGAAAAACTGTTTTTT. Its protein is CASSNRRNEKLFF.

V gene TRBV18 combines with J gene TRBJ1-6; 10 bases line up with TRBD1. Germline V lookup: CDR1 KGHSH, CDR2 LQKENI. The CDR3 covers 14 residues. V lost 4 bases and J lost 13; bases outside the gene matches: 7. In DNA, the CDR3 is TGTGCCAGCTCACTTAGACAGGGGGCCGAGCCCCTCCACTTT. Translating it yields CASSLRQGAEPLHF.

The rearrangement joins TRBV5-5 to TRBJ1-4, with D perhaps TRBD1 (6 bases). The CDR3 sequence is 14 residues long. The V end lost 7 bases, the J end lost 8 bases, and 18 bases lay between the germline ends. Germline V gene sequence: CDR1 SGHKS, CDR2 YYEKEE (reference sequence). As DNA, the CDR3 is TGTGCCAGCCGTCCACGGACAGCGTTAGAAAAACTGTTTTTT. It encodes CASRPRTALEKLFF.

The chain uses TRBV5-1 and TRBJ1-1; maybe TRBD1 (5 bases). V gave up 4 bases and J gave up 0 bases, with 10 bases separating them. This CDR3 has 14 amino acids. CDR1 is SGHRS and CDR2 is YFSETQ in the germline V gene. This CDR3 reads CASSVQGMNTEAFF. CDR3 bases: TGCGCCAGCAGCGTTCAGGGCATGAACACTGAAGCTTTCTTT.

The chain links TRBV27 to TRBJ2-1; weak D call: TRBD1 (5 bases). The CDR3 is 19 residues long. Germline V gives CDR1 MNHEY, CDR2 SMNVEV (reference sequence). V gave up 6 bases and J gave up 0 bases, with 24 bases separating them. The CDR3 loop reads CASRPTQGSPYSSYNEQFF. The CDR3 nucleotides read TGTGCCAGCAGGCCGACTCAGGGTAGCCCTTATTCCTCCTACAATGAGCAGTTCTTC.

The DNA of the CDR3 is TGCGCCAGCAGTGATGGGGGGGAGACCCAGTACTTC. Translating gives CASSDGGETQYF. The chain recombines TRBV10-2 with TRBJ2-5; D is perhaps TRBD2 (6 bases). V lost 3 bases to trimming and J lost 5 bases, with 7 bases between them. In germline, CDR1 is WSHSY, CDR2 SAAADI. This CDR3 has 12 residues.

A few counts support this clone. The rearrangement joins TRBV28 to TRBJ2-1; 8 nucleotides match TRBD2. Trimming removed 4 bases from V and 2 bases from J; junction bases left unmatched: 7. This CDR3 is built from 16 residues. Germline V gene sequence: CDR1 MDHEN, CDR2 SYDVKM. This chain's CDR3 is CASSSVAGSTYNEQFF. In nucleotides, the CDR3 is TGTGCCAGCAGTTCCGTAGCGGGATCAACCTACAATGAGCAGTTCTTC.

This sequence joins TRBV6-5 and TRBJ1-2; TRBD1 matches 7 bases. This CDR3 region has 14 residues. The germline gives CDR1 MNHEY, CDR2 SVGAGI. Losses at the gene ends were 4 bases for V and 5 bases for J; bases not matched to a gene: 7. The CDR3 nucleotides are TGTGCCAGCAGTTCGGGACAGCCACCTTATGGCTACACCTTC. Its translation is CASSSGQPPYGYTF.